This T cell receptor beta chain emerged from a study of OX40 agonist ivuxolimab in advanced cancers. This CDR3 has 14 amino acids. Trimming shortened V by 1 base and J by 4 bases, and 7 bases separated the two germline ends. Germline CDR1 reads LGHNA; CDR2 reads YNFKEQ. Notes on this clone: Other DNA sequences of this sample code for an identical CDR3.

Profiling relied on immunoSEQ multiplex PCR, and the TCRdb table lists in-frame clones only, not all of them. The data show around 110,000 clones, under 95% seen once. The sample here was CD4+ or CD8+ T cells sorted from blood, taken in a trial of the OX40 agonist ivuxolimab. V usage is TRBV4-2 and J usage is TRBJ1-4; D remains ambiguous. This TCR was recovered from an adult with an advanced solid tumor such as melanoma, head and neck, liver or kidney cancer. CDR3 amino acids: CASSQGSVNEKLFF. The CDR3 nucleotides read TGTGCCAGCAGCCAAGGCTCGGTTAATGAAAAACTGTTTTTT.